This T cell receptor beta chain comes out of a study of shared T cell receptors in the human thymus. The CDR3 has 18 amino acids. The germline gives CDR1 MDHEN, CDR2 SYDVKM. The J segment lost 4 bases and the V segment lost 7 bases, leaving 14 bases of the junction unmatched. Assay: immunoSEQ multiplex PCR; the TCRdb copy retains only in-frame clones and omits some. This sample carries 650,000 to 950,000 clones, 80% to 90% of them seen once, and the ten largest clones take over 0.008%. The same sample was also used in a study of human thymus T cells. Per that paper: Finnish infants who were healthy and having corrective surgery for congenital heart defects made up the donors. It was from resections taken during corrective heart surgery that the thymus tissue came. V and J genes seemed to be used with bias in thymic and blood repertoires. Thymic repertoires from unrelated individuals overlapped highly, related research reported.

The chain couples TRBV28 to TRBJ1-4, with 11 bases identical to TRBD1. Sequenced material: thymocytes. The TCR originated in a girl under three years old with a congenital heart defect. The CDR3 spells CASTPMGTGGSNNEKLFF. In DNA, the CDR3 is TGTGCCAGCACCCCGATGGGGACAGGGGGTTCCAATAATGAAAAACTGTTTTTT.